This TCR beta chain was observed in a study of blood T cell repertoires in COVID-19. Across the study: The analysed material was cDNA or gDNA that came from T cells, B-cell-depleted T cells, or PBMCs.

TCRdb's copy holds only in-frame clones and misses some; the assay was immunoSEQ multiplex PCR. The data contain roughly 200,000 clones, 84% of them singletons. Trimming pared 5 bases from V and 6 bases from J, leaving 10 bases between. This CDR3 contains 12 residues. The germline V gene has CDR1 SGHAT and CDR2 FQDESV (reference sequence). The chain carries TRBV11-1 and TRBJ1-2; TRBD1 is a possible D gene (6 bases). Sequenced material: peripheral blood. This clonotype was sampled from a woman older than 75 with active or convalescent COVID-19. CDR3 region: CASSDSGDGYTF. Written as DNA, the CDR3 is TGTGCCAGCAGCGACTCAGGGGATGGCTACACCTTC.